The T cell receptor (beta chain) described here comes from a study of spatial heterogeneity in lung cancer. TCRdb reprocessed the 5' RACE reads via MiXCR and lists one record per CDR3 protein. The table includes about 13,000 distinct CDR3 sequences, around 6.1% detected once. Study-wide points: Counts of expanded intratumoral alpha and beta TCRs tracked tumor mutation counts.

The sample's time point: sample taken at primary tumor resection. The table lists this clonotype with many counts. Antigen specificity is unknown. Material: lung tumor tissue, obtained at surgery. This TCR derives from a female donor with early-stage non-small cell lung cancer.

In DNA form, the CDR3 reads TGTGCCAGCTCACCTTCCCCGGGTTACGAGCAGTACTTC. Its protein is CASSPSPGYEQYF. The chain uses TRBV18 and TRBJ2-7; unclear D gene. The CDR3 is 13 residues long. V was clipped by 3 bases and J by 4 bases, with 10 bases between them. Germline V gene data show CDR1 as KGHSH and CDR2 as LQKENI. Supplemented by reference TRBV18 and TRBJ2-7, the full variable domain reads NAGVMQNPRHLVRRRGQEARLRCSPMKGHSHVYWYRQLPEEGLKFMVYLQKENIIDESGMPKERFSAEFPKEGPSILRIQQVVRGDSAAYFCASSPSPGYEQYFGPGTRLTVT.